A selection of T cell receptor beta chains follows, all from one sample in a study of T cells in Graves' hyperthyroidism and ophthalmopathy. Each CDR3 protein gets one entry after TCRdb re-called the multiplex PCR reads with MiXCR. The sample shows roughly 570,000 distinct CDR3 sequences, more than 45% of them seen only once. What was sequenced was peripheral blood or thyroid tissue (not recorded which). These receptors all stem from an adult woman with Graves' disease, either hyperthyroidism or ophthalmopathy (not recorded which). The CDR3 runs from the conserved cysteine through the conserved F or W. A D gene is named only where the DNA matches it firmly. A row's size may be missing; if present it is once, few, many or a size class.

V: TRBV2; J: TRBJ1-5; length: 15; size: -; D: -; DNA: TGTGCCAGCAGTCCCGGACAGATCCACCCTCAGCCCCAGCATTTT; CDR3: CASSPGQIHPQPQHF
V: TRBV5-1; J: TRBJ1-1; length: 15; size: many; D: -; DNA: TGCGCCAGCAGCTTGGCCGCCAGGACGAACACTGAAGCTTTCTTT; CDR3: CASSLAARTNTEAFF
V: TRBV2; J: TRBJ1-2; length: 15; size: -; D: -; DNA: TGTGCCAGCAGTCCGAGAGGACGGAGTCGAGATGGCTACACCTTC; CDR3: CASSPRGRSRDGYTF
V: TRBV29-1; J: TRBJ2-2; length: 14; size: -; D: TRBD2; DNA: TGCAGCGTTGAGACCGGGAGGGCCGTCGGGGAGCTGTTTTTT; CDR3: CSVETGRAVGELFF
V: TRBV14; J: TRBJ1-1; length: 14; size: many; D: -; DNA: TGTGCCAGCAGCGTCGCGGGGCAAGACACTGAAGCTTTCTTT; CDR3: CASSVAGQDTEAFF
V: TRBV7-9; J: TRBJ1-2; length: 13; size: many; D: -; DNA: TGTGCCAGCAGCCCACAGGGCCGCTATGGCTACACCTTC; CDR3: CASSPQGRYGYTF
V: TRBV9; J: TRBJ1-1; length: 15; size: many; D: TRBD1; DNA: TGTGCCAGCAGCCCCCGACAGGGGGTAGGCACTGAAGCTTTCTTT; CDR3: CASSPRQGVGTEAFF
V: TRBV15; J: TRBJ2-6; length: 17; size: -; D: TRBD2; DNA: TGTGCCACCAGCAGATCTAGCGGGAGATCCGGGGCCAACGTCCTGACTTTC; CDR3: CATSRSSGRSGANVLTF
V: TRBV7-9; J: TRBJ2-3; length: 14; size: -; D: -; DNA: TGTGCCAGCAGGGGAGTTTCGGTGGCAGATACGCAGTATTTT; CDR3: CASRGVSVADTQYF
V: TRBV25-1; J: TRBJ2-5; length: 15; size: few; D: TRBD2; DNA: TGTGCCAGCAGTGAGGGACTAGCCTCCCAAGAGACCCAGTACTTC; CDR3: CASSEGLASQETQYF